The 8 T cell receptor beta chains presented below share a single source sample, sequenced in a study of beta chain features in type 1 diabetes. Study-wide results and limits: In all four CD4+ subsets, TCRB CDR3 length was significantly, moderately reduced in type 1 diabetes.

No antigen has been assigned to these receptors. As every portion of the isolated RNA was reverse transcribed, the sequencing read expressed TCRB transcripts. Measured with immunoSEQ multiplex PCR; TCRdb has only the in-frame clones, and not every one. The table shows 400,000 or so clones, with 10% to 15% occurring only once. The sequenced sample consisted of naive CD4+ T cells from blood. All receptors derive from a young woman with type 1 diabetes.

The chain carries TRBV4-3 and TRBJ2-1; TRBD1 agrees at 8 bases. Germline V gives CDR1 LGHNA, CDR2 YSLEER. The CDR3 contains 15 residues. Trimming at V came to 1 base and at J to 6 bases, leaving 5 bases not matched to a gene. The CDR3 loop is CASSQGDRGPNEQFF. DNA of the CDR3: TGCGCCAGCAGCCAAGGTGACAGGGGACCCAATGAGCAGTTCTTC.

The chain is built from TRBV5-4 and TRBJ2-1, with a tentative D call TRBD1 (6 bases). The germline CDR1 and CDR2 sequences are SGHNT and YYREEE (reference sequence). The CDR3 loop spans 15 amino acids. With 5 bases removed from V and 4 bases from J, the gap between germline ends came to 16 bases. CDR3 region: CASRPGQPTYNEQFF. In DNA, the CDR3 is TGTGCCAGCAGACCTGGACAGCCAACATACAATGAGCAGTTCTTC.

The sample holds a few counts of this clone. This chain uses TRBV6-6 with TRBJ2-3, with TRBD1 matching 9 bases. There are 14 residues in the CDR3. Looked up from germline, CDR1 is MNHNY and CDR2 is SVGAGI (reference sequence). The V and J ends lost 6 bases and 6 bases, in that order; junction bases with no gene match: 7. CDR3 nucleotide sequence: TGTGCCAGCAGCAGGACAGGGGTTCACGATACGCAGTATTTT. It specifies CASSRTGVHDTQYF.

The gene calls are TRBV14 and TRBJ1-1; no reliable D call. V was shortened by 3 bases and J by 0 bases, with 8 bases between the two germline ends. CDR1 SGHDN and CDR2 FVKESK come from the germline V gene. The CDR3 runs to 14 residues. The CDR3 DNA reads as TGTGCCAGCAGCCAGCCAGAAATGAACACTGAAGCTTTCTTT. Protein: CASSQPEMNTEAFF.

The sample holds a few counts of this clone. The J gene is TRBJ1-2, the V gene TRBV4-3, with TRBD1 as a possible D gene (5 bases). V lost 3 bases and J lost 6, with 14 bases in between. This CDR3 region has 14 residues. CDR1 and CDR2 (germline): LGHNA, YSLEER. CDR3 DNA sequence: TGCGCCAGCAGCCACCGAAGACAGACCGATGGCTACACCTTC. Its protein is CASSHRRQTDGYTF.

This clone was observed a few times. The V and J genes are TRBV7-2 and TRBJ2-1; TRBD2 matches 9 bases. The CDR3 is made up of 12 amino acids. CDR1 and CDR2 from the germline V gene are SGHTA and FQGNSA. The ends lost 6 bases at V and 10 bases at J; junction bases unmatched: 4. The CDR3 reads CASSHLAGEQFF. In DNA, the CDR3 is TGTGCCAGCAGTCATCTAGCGGGAGAGCAGTTCTTC.

The chain recombines TRBV7-9 with TRBJ2-7; D perhaps matches TRBD2 (7 bases). The CDR3 extends over 15 amino acids. CDR1 SEHNR and CDR2 FQNEAQ come from the germline V gene (reference sequence). V was shortened by 1 base and J by 3 bases, with 13 bases between the two germline ends. In nucleotides, the CDR3 is TGTGCCAGCAGCTTAGAGGGGGACTACTACTACGAGCAGTACTTC. Translated: CASSLEGDYYYEQYF. The full variable domain, its missing parts supplied by reference TRBV7-9 and TRBJ2-7, is DTGVSQNPRHKITKRGQNVTFRCDPISEHNRLYWYRQTLGQGPEFLTYFQNEAQLEKSRLLSDRFSAERPKGSFSTLEIQRTEQGDSAMYLCASSLEGDYYYEQYFGPGTRLTVT.

The gene calls are TRBV6-6 and TRBJ1-1; D is undetermined. This CDR3 is 15 amino acids long. Germline V lookup: CDR1 MNHNY, CDR2 SVGAGI (reference sequence). V was clipped by 7 bases and J by 4 bases, with 19 bases between them. The CDR3 sequence: CASTANSRGLTEAFF. The CDR3 nucleotides read TGTGCCAGCACCGCAAACAGCCGAGGACTCACTGAAGCTTTCTTT.